This entry is about one TCR beta chain. Its antigen is currently not known. No much larger clone exists at a distance of one base, and base qualities are not known. This sample also contains other DNA sequences that code for the same CDR3. The cohort was made up of 666 healthy bone marrow donors. Cohort members were all nominally healthy when sampled, although unrecorded immune exposures were likely present. The donor was CMV seronegative and was included in the group of under 450 seronegative cohort members. A peripheral blood sample was provided by each donor, and peripheral blood mononuclear cells were used for TCR beta sequencing. The Qiagen DNeasy Blood Extraction Kit was used to extract genomic DNA from the blood cell samples. Libraries were prepared through the immunoSEQ multiplex PCR assay. A mixture of 60 forward primers for TCR Vbeta segments and 13 reverse primers for TCR Jbeta segments was used in the multiplex PCR. The CDR3 region of rearranged TCR beta genes was amplified from genomic DNA with a multiplex PCR assay. The Illumina HiSeq System was used to sequence the amplified TCR beta libraries as 87-base-pair reads. The study's own analysis went as follows. A later analysis counted some 74 million unique TCR beta chains across the 550 to 750 repertoires, and some 11 million of these chains were shared by at least two donors. Raw reads were error-corrected and collapsed into unique sequences by a nearest-neighbor algorithm in which closely related sequences were merged to remove PCR and sequencing errors. CDR3 sequences were aligned to IMGT reference sequences to assign V, D and J gene segments. Each retained sequence needed at least a six-nucleotide match to both a V gene segment and a J gene segment. A rearrangement was called productive if the CDR3 had no stop codons and remained in frame with V and J, and every other rearrangement was called non-productive. CDR3 was defined according to IMGT convention as the region running from the second conserved V-encoded cysteine to the conserved J-encoded phenylalanine. The earlier analysis of roughly 590 of the donors excluded sequences that lacked an unambiguous match to a single V gene segment. An earlier analysis of some 500 of the donors classified V segments as functional when productive rearrangements were above 56.7% and as segregating when the standard deviation between donors was above 5%. A statistical classification framework was developed to diagnose cytomegalovirus status using the catalog of TCR beta chain sequences. A later analysis assigned V and J genes by comparing TCR nucleotide sequences with IMGT/GENE-DB human TR gene sequences. The TCRdist pipeline was used in a later analysis to assign CDR3 sequences and most-parsimonious VDJ recombination scenarios. In a later analysis, each TCR beta chain was defined by its CDR3 amino acid sequence together with its V-gene family, and reads lacking a unique V-gene family were excluded. To address suspected cross-contamination and a sequencing artifact, a later analysis removed a few hundred highly shared, low-generation-probability nucleotide sequences. For each public chain, a later analysis derived a clonal expansion index from normalized ranks of inferred template counts within each repertoire. Generation probabilities in a later analysis came from a VDJ recombination model fitted to out-of-frame rearrangements, and those results were checked against IGoR. A later analysis scored TCR-TCR, TCR-HLA and TCR-CMV co-occurrence with hypergeometric tests, applying a repertoire-size bias correction to TCR pairs. In a later analysis, false discovery rates were estimated by permuting HLA or CMV assignments 20 times. In a later analysis, co-occurring TCRs were grouped using DBSCAN, and TCRdist sequence similarity was added for clustering within HLA-allele-positive subsets. Repertoires with fewer than 30,000 or more than 120,000 public chains, plus five repertoires with anomalous nucleotide sharing, were excluded from co-occurrence clustering. What TCRdb holds here is the immuneACCESS table cut down to in-frame rearrangements. Part of the clones is not present; checked against another copy, under half of the missing clones reflect an unresolved V gene, and the others are unexplained. Clone size and the V and J calls come from that table; the DNA yielded D and trimming. The sample profile shows 100,000 to 150,000 clones; just under 80% of them were found once. Of the sample, approximately 1.8% is held by the ten largest clones.

This sample stems from a study of cytomegalovirus exposure and HLA in healthy donors (dated by TCRdb to 2016 to 2017). With regard to the full study: An earlier analysis of some 600 of the donors reported roughly 300 Gb of sequence data and around 100 million unique TCR beta sequences obtained from roughly 180 million T cells. An early release covering 500 to 750 HLA-typed donors comprised approximately 290 gigabases of sequencing data and approximately 80 million unique TCR sequences. Of the roughly 400 genotyped donors, 81% were placed in the genetic ancestry cluster associated with self-reported Caucasian donors. The study aimed to test whether cataloging public T cell receptors could reveal signatures of past pathogen exposure. The study profiled the T cell repertoires of around 700 subjects by immunosequencing and related them to cytomegalovirus serostatus. A separate validation cohort of 100 to 150 different subjects was used in addition to the 666-subject first cohort. To predict cytomegalovirus infection status, the study brought together high-throughput TCR immunosequencing, statistical association of individual TCRs with disease status, and machine learning. A later analysis re-analyzed previously published TCR beta repertoires from roughly 630 donors and added high-resolution HLA genotyping to study TCR occurrence patterns. In the later analysis, no new phenotypic data were used to find candidate immune exposures; instead, reliance was placed on TCR beta sequences and their occurrence across donors. To decide whether each TCR beta V gene segment behaved as functional or pseudogenic, an earlier analysis of approximately 600 of the donors relied on high-throughput TCR beta sequencing. Alongside the repertoire data, information on donor age, sex, ethnicity and CMV serostatus was compiled. A later genetic analysis used genome-wide SNP genotypes for about three fifths of the 666 donors, treating that subset as a discovery cohort. All discovery cohort repertoires had been generated using a single sequencing platform. HLA typing covered class I and class II loci at four-digit resolution. The number of typed donors differed by locus: about 620-640 for A, B, C, DRB1 and DQB1; 500 to 550 for DQA1; 606 for DPA1; and roughly 470 for DPB1. Roughly five DR-DQ haplotypes were handled as single units for association and clustering, since linkage in the cohort was strong. On average, around 240,000 unique TCR beta nucleotide sequences were sequenced per donor among 398 genotyped donors of the cohort, with roughly 18% of those sequences being non-productive.

Results the study describes overall, beyond this receptor: A few of the identified cytomegalovirus-associated TCR beta chains were confirmed in vitro to be specific for cytomegalovirus antigens. A later genetic analysis associated a missense DCLRE1C variant with V-gene and J-gene trimming of TCR beta chains, and an independent cohort replicated the association. The presence/absence analyses assumed that sequencing depth was roughly uniform across donors, and that assumption may not be true. A further reported finding was that TCR beta sequences accurately predicted the HLA-A and HLA-B alleles for most subjects in the first cohort. In a later analysis, HLA-associated TCR beta chains showed more clonal expansion and lower generation probabilities than non-associated chains that were equally common. Assigning TCR associations to individual alleles was difficult when HLA alleles, especially DR and DQ, strongly co-occurred. In both the original and validation cohorts, the classifier was reported to diagnose cytomegalovirus status with high specificity and sensitivity. The cohort was sequenced for TCR beta chains only, and without alpha or paired-chain data the features that could be detected were limited. In an earlier analysis of 587 of the donors, most TCR beta V segments were observed in productive rearrangements about 90% or about 30% of the time, broadly matching IMGT annotations. A later analysis found that most CMV-associated TCR beta chains appeared HLA-restricted, with HLA associations seemingly driven largely by CMV exposure. Because HLA typing was unavailable for some donors at each locus, only the typed subset was used in association tests. A later analysis reported that several top co-occurrence clusters appeared linked to parvovirus B19, influenza, CMV and Epstein-Barr virus. Because counts were too low, about 17 rarely observed V segments, including chromosome 9 orphons, were excluded from the earlier analysis of under 650 of the donors. For the cohort, immune exposure information was limited to CMV serostatus. A cluster of highly shared sequence variants was judged likely to be a technical artifact of the sequencing pipeline. Compared with the approximately 670-donor mean, donors in an Asian-associated ancestry cluster had fewer N-insertions in productive TCRs, according to a later genetic analysis. In a later analysis, TCR association rates were found to vary across HLA loci, with the most associated TCRs seen for DRB1 alleles and the fewest for HLA-C alleles. Some IMGT-functional V segments, including TRBV6-2 and TRBV6-3, could not be distinguished by the 87-base-pair reads and were therefore excluded. Correlated functional status among segregating V segments might be attributable to linkage disequilibrium, but an unknown experimental factor could not be ruled out. Most TCR sequences were seen in very few donors, while some public TCRs were found in many individuals. A later analysis associated around 16,000 TCR beta sequences with specific HLA alleles at a false discovery rate of 0.05. The authors suggested that the approach could potentially be generalized to other disease states and immunological phenotypes. In the study, some 160 TCR beta chains were listed as associated with cytomegalovirus.

Trimming leaves V shorter by 0 bases and J shorter by 8 bases, with the junction holding 5 bases beyond the gene matches. The CDR3, cysteine through phenylalanine, is 15 amino acids long. The only DNA kept is the CDR3, 45 bases in frame from the first base. Sequences SGDLS (CDR1) and YYNGEE (CDR2) are obtained from the germline V gene. This chain joins TRBV9 to TRBJ1-4; the central 9 bases match TRBD1. This clonotype was obtained from a woman aged 40 to 50 in good health and CMV-seronegative. Input material: PBMCs. The bases are TGTGCCAGCAGCGTAGGTCACAGGGGGCAAGAAAAACTGTTTTTT. Its translation is CASSVGHRGQEKLFF.